This record concerns one TCR beta chain sequence. The ends were cut back, 5 bases at V and 8 bases at J, with 6 bases in the middle. This CDR3 has 10 residues. The sample is drawn from a study of control samples from healthy donors and cancer patients. Assay used: immunoSEQ multiplex PCR; TCRdb lists only in-frame clones, some missing. The profile shows 100,000 to 150,000 clones, 75% to 95% of them singletons. This clonotype was obtained from a man aged 35-49 years in good health. The chain uses TRBV12-3 or TRBV12-4 and TRBJ1-1; D gene uncertain. Sequencing used blood. The CDR3 DNA is TGTGCCAGCAGTCAAACCGAAGCTTTCTTT. Encoded protein: CASSQTEAFF.